Following are 26 T cell receptor beta chains from one sample sequenced in a study of blood T cell repertoires in COVID-19 (dated by TCRdb to the early 2020s). The library was prepared using the immunoSEQ multiplex PCR assay. TCRdb mirrors the immuneACCESS table, restricted to in-frame sequences. Some clones are absent from its copies; in checked studies, under half trace to an unresolved V gene, and the reason for the others is unknown. The sample has approximately 130,000 clones on record, approximately 80% of them singletons. The ten biggest clones cover about 18% of the sample. Sequenced input: peripheral blood. These TCRs come from an elderly man with acute or convalescent COVID-19.

This clone occurred once. The chain has TRBV19 and TRBJ2-7, with D maybe TRBD1 (6 bases). Germline values: CDR1 LNHDA, CDR2 SQIVND (reference sequence). The V end lost 4 bases, the J end lost 2 bases, and 12 bases lay between the germline ends. The CDR3 extends over 14 amino acids. Here the CDR3 DNA reads TGTGCCAGTAGTAGAAGACAGGAGCCCTACGAGCAGTACTTC. It translates to CASSRRQEPYEQYF.

The gene calls are TRBV18 and TRBJ2-1, with TRBD2 as a possible D gene (6 bases). This CDR3 has 14 residues. In germline, CDR1 is KGHSH, CDR2 LQKENI. Between the trimmed V and J ends, which lost 3 bases and 0 bases, there was a span of 6 bases. CDR3 region: CASSPGSSYNEQFF. In nucleotides, the CDR3 is TGTGCCAGCTCACCCGGGAGCTCCTACAATGAGCAGTTCTTC.

CDR3 coding DNA: TGTGCCAGCAGCCCCCGGACAGGGTTGGTGAACACTGAAGCTTTCTTT. It codes for CASSPRTGLVNTEAFF. The chain carries TRBV7-9 and TRBJ1-1, with TRBD1 matching 8 bases. Germline loops: CDR1 SEHNR, CDR2 FQNEAQ (reference sequence). Trimming took 5 bases from V and 0 from J; bases not matched to a gene: 8. The length of the CDR3 is 16 residues. The entire variable domain, with the rest obtained from reference TRBV7-9 and TRBJ1-1, is as follows: DTGVSQNPRHKITKRGQNVTFRCDPISEHNRLYWYRQTLGQGPEFLTYFQNEAQLEKSRLLSDRFSAERPKGSFSTLEIQRTEQGDSAMYLCASSPRTGLVNTEAFFGQGTRLTVV.

CDR3 sequence (DNA): TGTGCCAGCAGCTTATTTTCTGAGACCCAGTACTTC. Translated, it gives CASSLFSETQYF. J is TRBJ2-5 and V is TRBV7-2; no definite D call. The germline V gene has CDR1 SGHTA and CDR2 FQGNSA. Trimming pared 2 bases from V and 5 bases from J, leaving 6 bases between. The length of the CDR3 is 12 residues.

J is TRBJ2-6 and V is TRBV18; the match to TRBD1 covers 9 bases. Unmatched junction bases numbered 5, after V lost 3 bases and J lost 2 bases. The CDR3 runs to 17 residues. The germline gives CDR1 KGHSH, CDR2 LQKENI. The CDR3 sequence is CASSPGQGNTGANVLTF. DNA for the CDR3: TGTGCCAGCTCACCGGGACAGGGAAATACTGGGGCCAACGTCCTGACTTTC. The full variable domain, in which reference TRBV18 and TRBJ2-6 provide the parts outside the CDR3, is NAGVMQNPRHLVRRRGQEARLRCSPMKGHSHVYWYRQLPEEGLKFMVYLQKENIIDESGMPKERFSAEFPKEGPSILRIQQVVRGDSAAYFCASSPGQGNTGANVLTFGAGSRLTVL.

CDR3 residues: CASSPRGTRYKGQYF. CDR3 nucleotide sequence: TGTGCCAGTAGTCCTCGGGGGACCCGCTACAAGGGGCAGTACTTC. The J gene is TRBJ2-7, the V gene TRBV19; a possible D gene is TRBD2 (6 bases). The CDR3 is 15 residues long. Germline CDR1 and CDR2: LNHDA and SQIVND (reference sequence). Trimming left V 5 bases short and J 9 bases short, with 23 bases between.

The V call is TRBV6-5, the J call TRBJ1-1; maybe TRBD1 (5 bases). The CDR3 extends over 12 amino acids. Germline V gene sequence: CDR1 MNHEY, CDR2 SVGAGI. The germline V and J ends were trimmed by 6 bases and 7 bases, with 12 bases remaining between them. The CDR3 is CASSRQTGEAFF. As DNA, the CDR3 is TGTGCCAGCAGCCGACAGACGGGTGAAGCTTTCTTT.

CDR3 residues: CASSLGGSYGYTF. CDR3 bases: TGTGCCAGCAGCTTAGGAGGGTCCTATGGCTACACCTTC. This chain connects TRBV7-9 to TRBJ1-2; D call uncertain. Germline assignment: CDR1 SEHNR and CDR2 FQNEAQ (reference sequence). V was cut by 1 base and J by 4 bases, with 7 bases left in between. The CDR3 is 13 amino acids.

This chain connects TRBV4-3 to TRBJ2-1, with 10 bases aligning to TRBD2. Germline trimming cut 4 bases from V and 7 bases from J; bases unmatched to any gene: 7. This CDR3 has 15 residues. Germline V gene data show CDR1 as LGHNA and CDR2 as YSLEER. DNA for the CDR3: TGCGCCAGCAGCCTGGTCACTAGCGGGATGAATGAGCAGTTCTTC. Protein: CASSLVTSGMNEQFF.

In this sample, this clone turned up once. The chain carries TRBV5-1 and TRBJ2-7; no definite D call. The CDR3 is 13 residues long. V gave up 0 bases and J gave up 10 bases, with 14 bases separating them. Germline assignment: CDR1 SGHRS and CDR2 YFSETQ. The CDR3: CASSLVAETSQYF. CDR3 coding DNA: TGCGCCAGCAGCTTGGTGGCAGAGACATCTCAGTACTTC.

This clone was observed once. This sequence joins TRBV6-5 and TRBJ1-5; tentative D call: TRBD1 (5 bases). The CDR3 totals 13 residues. V gave up 7 bases and J gave up 7 bases, with 14 bases separating them. Germline loops: CDR1 MNHEY, CDR2 SVGAGI. The CDR3 coding sequence is TGTGCCAGCACGGTCTCAGGGAACCAGCCCCAGCATTTT. Amino acids: CASTVSGNQPQHF.

The rearrangement uses TRBV10-3 and TRBJ1-6, with 9 positions matching TRBD1. The CDR3 consists of 13 residues. The germline gives CDR1 ENHRY, CDR2 SYGVKD. Trimming at V came to 8 bases and at J to 10 bases, leaving 6 bases not matched to a gene. The CDR3 sequence: CAIGDRARSPLHF. CDR3 coding DNA: TGTGCCATCGGGGACAGGGCTAGATCACCCCTCCACTTT.

The rearrangement joins TRBV19 to TRBJ1-1; D is perhaps TRBD1 (6 bases). The CDR3 is made up of 13 amino acids. Germline values: CDR1 LNHDA, CDR2 SQIVND (reference sequence). With 5 bases removed from V and 5 bases from J, the gap between germline ends came to 12 bases. The chain's CDR3 is CASSEQGGTEAFF. The CDR3 region has the DNA TGTGCCAGTAGTGAACAGGGTGGAACTGAAGCTTTCTTT.

The chain employs TRBV6-5 and TRBJ2-7; 8 positions agree with TRBD1. CDR1 and CDR2 from the germline V gene are MNHEY and SVGAGI. The CDR3 covers 14 residues. The V and J ends lost 4 bases and 5 bases, in that order; junction bases with no gene match: 7. The CDR3 coding sequence is TGTGCCAGCAGTTCTGGACAGGGTCTCCACGAGCAGTACTTC. Translated: CASSSGQGLHEQYF.

This clone was observed a single time. The chain joins TRBV5-1 to TRBJ2-6; no clear D gene. This CDR3 spans 15 amino acids. Germline V CDR1 and CDR2: SGHRS, YFSETQ. V was pared by 0 bases and J by 1 base, with 5 bases between. The CDR3 is CASSLDGSGANVLTF. In DNA form, the CDR3 reads TGCGCCAGCAGCTTGGACGGGTCTGGGGCCAACGTCCTGACTTTC.

The chain links TRBV5-1 to TRBJ2-3; 12 bases align to TRBD2. This CDR3 comprises 16 residues. Per germline, CDR1 SGHRS and CDR2 YFSETQ. V lost 4 bases to trimming and J lost 2 bases; unmatched junction nucleotides: 5. CDR3 DNA sequence: TGCGCCAGCAGCCCGACTAGCGGGGGATTCACAGATACGCAGTATTTT. It translates to CASSPTSGGFTDTQYF.

The CDR3 nucleotides are TGTGCCAGCAGGGACGATACTAGCGGGGTTTACACAGATACGCAGTATTTT. The encoded protein is CASRDDTSGVYTDTQYF. The chain uses TRBV2 and TRBJ2-3; the match to TRBD2 covers 10 bases. Per the germline V gene, CDR1 is SNHLY and CDR2 is FYNNEI. This CDR3 has 17 residues. With V trimmed by 6 bases and J by 2 bases, 11 bases remained unmatched.

This clone showed up just a few times. The chain combines TRBV5-1 with TRBJ2-1; tentative D call: TRBD2 (6 bases). The V and J ends lost 0 bases and 5 bases respectively, with 9 bases between them. The CDR3 is 14 amino acids. The germline V gene has CDR1 SGHRS and CDR2 YFSETQ. The chain's CDR3 is CASSLALANNEQFF. The CDR3 DNA is TGCGCCAGCAGCTTGGCACTAGCCAACAATGAGCAGTTCTTC. Together with reference TRBV5-1 and TRBJ2-1, the CDR3 gives the full variable domain: KAGVTQTPRYLIKTRGQQVTLSCSPISGHRSVSWYQQTPGQGLQFLFEYFSETQRNKGNFPGRFSGRQFSNSRSEMNVSTLELGDSALYLCASSLALANNEQFFGPGTRLTVL.

The table lists this clone with a few counts. The chain joins TRBV4-2 to TRBJ2-1; TRBD2 matches at 9 bases. V was pared by 0 bases and J by 2 bases, with 14 bases of the junction left unmatched. The CDR3 length is 20 residues. Germline V gives CDR1 LGHNA, CDR2 YNFKEQ. CDR3 region: CASSQDPGVGAGGPYNEQFF. The CDR3 nucleotides are TGTGCCAGCAGCCAAGATCCCGGGGTGGGAGCGGGGGGCCCCTACAATGAGCAGTTCTTC.

The rearrangement links TRBV7-8 to TRBJ2-2; TRBD2 matches at 8 bases. The V segment lost 0 bases and the J segment 6 bases; nucleotides outside the gene matches: 6. The germline CDR1 and CDR2 sequences are SGHVS and FQNEAQ. There are 16 residues in the CDR3. This CDR3 reads CASSLATWTSPGELFF. In DNA form, the CDR3 reads TGTGCCAGCAGCTTAGCCACCTGGACTAGCCCCGGGGAGCTGTTTTTT.

CDR3 residues: CASRDSYNQPQHF. DNA for the CDR3: TGTGCCAGTAGGGACAGCTACAATCAGCCCCAGCATTTT. V gene TRBV19 combines with J gene TRBJ1-5, with D maybe TRBD1 (6 bases). This CDR3 contains 13 residues. In germline, CDR1 is LNHDA, CDR2 SQIVND (reference sequence). Deletions cut 6 bases from V and 3 bases from J, with 9 bases between.

V gene TRBV7-3 combines with J gene TRBJ1-6; 8 bases map to TRBD1. After removal of 5 bases from V and 8 bases from J, the junction contained 2 bases not matched to a gene. The V gene's germline CDR1 is SGHTA and CDR2 FQGTGA. This CDR3 has 13 residues. The CDR3 is CASSPDRDSPLHF. CDR3 in DNA: TGTGCCAGCAGCCCGGACAGGGATTCACCCCTCCACTTT.

The chain couples TRBV5-1 to TRBJ2-2; possible D gene TRBD1, 5 bases. The CDR3 has 14 residues. The germline V and J ends were trimmed by 5 bases and 1 base, with 9 bases remaining between them. Germline CDR1 SGHRS, CDR2 YFSETQ. The CDR3 DNA sequence: TGCGCCAGCAGGATGACAGAGAACACCGGGGAGCTGTTTTTT. It encodes CASRMTENTGELFF.

Regarding this clone: This specimen includes other DNA sequences encoding the same CDR3. This sequence joins TRBV2 and TRBJ1-1; the match to TRBD1 covers 7 bases. Germline V CDR1 and CDR2: SNHLY, FYNNEI. The ends lost 8 bases at V and 0 bases at J; junction bases unmatched: 6. The CDR3 is 14 amino acids. CDR3 protein: CASRLDRVNTEAFF. CDR3 DNA: TGTGCCAGCCGTCTCGACAGGGTGAACACTGAAGCTTTCTTT.

This clone was counted between two and nine times. V gene TRBV6-5 combines with J gene TRBJ2-5; TRBD2 matches 10 bases. Trimming at V came to 6 bases and at J to 4 bases, leaving 2 bases not matched to a gene. This CDR3 comprises 13 residues. Germline CDR1 and CDR2: MNHEY and SVGAGI. Here the CDR3 DNA reads TGTGCCAGCAGGCTAGCGGGGGTAGAGACCCAGTACTTC. Translation: CASRLAGVETQYF.

The chain carries TRBV5-1 and TRBJ1-3; D not resolved. Germline CDR1 SGHRS, CDR2 YFSETQ. Trimming removed 0 bases at V and 0 bases at J, with 7 bases between. This CDR3 has 15 residues. The DNA of the CDR3 is TGCGCCAGCAGCTTGGACAGTGTCTCTGGAAACACCATATATTTT. This sequence encodes CASSLDSVSGNTIYF.